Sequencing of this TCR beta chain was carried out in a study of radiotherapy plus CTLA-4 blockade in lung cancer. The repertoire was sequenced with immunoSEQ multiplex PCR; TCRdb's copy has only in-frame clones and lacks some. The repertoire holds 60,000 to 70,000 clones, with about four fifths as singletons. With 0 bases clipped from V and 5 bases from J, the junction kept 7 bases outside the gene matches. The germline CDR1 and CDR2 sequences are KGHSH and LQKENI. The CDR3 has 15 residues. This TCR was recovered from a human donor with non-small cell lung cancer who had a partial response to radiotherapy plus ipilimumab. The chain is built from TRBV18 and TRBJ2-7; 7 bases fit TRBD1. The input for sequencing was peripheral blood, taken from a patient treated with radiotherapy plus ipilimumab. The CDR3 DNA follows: TGTGCCAGCTCACCACCCGACAGGGTTAACCACGAGCAGTACTTC. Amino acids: CASSPPDRVNHEQYF.